This T cell receptor beta chain was sequenced in a study of graft-versus-host responses after intestinal transplantation (dated by TCRdb to about 2021). About the investigation overall: Recipients received multivisceral, liver-intestinal, or isolated intestinal transplants. Anti-thymocyte globulin induction was given to all recipients, followed by maintenance tacrolimus and steroids for 2 to 3 years. After intestinal transplantation, graft-versus-host and host-versus-graft alloreactive T cell clones in the graft, circulation and bone marrow were tracked using bulk TCR-beta CDR3 sequencing. To identify alloreactive clones, pre-transplant mixed lymphocyte reaction products were sequenced and then compared with unstimulated pre-transplant donor and recipient T cells. The cohort enrolled 20 to 25 intestinal transplant recipients, one of whom was a retransplant, and a few patients without pretransplant specimens were excluded. Donor T cell macrochimerism was defined as a peak of at least 4% donor T cells among recipient peripheral blood mononuclear cells. Instead of going to the commercial service, samples from three later patients were sequenced in-house on an Illumina MiSeq and processed with MiXCR.

Concerning this clone itself: This receptor's antigen is unknown. Base qualities were left out, and no much larger clone turns up one base away.

In the first month after transplant, blood samples were collected up to 4 times, and after that at least monthly when available. What the work shows at the level of the full study, not this receptor alone: In the allografts of patients with donor T cell macrochimerism, GvH to HvG T cell clonal ratios were high. GvH clones turned up in recipient bone marrow, with some appearing earlier in ileal mucosa or blood, a pattern consistent with an intestinal mucosal origin. Early after transplant, declines in HvG clones were associated with peak levels of circulating GvH clones. The conclusions were limited by the relatively low number and heterogeneity of the intestinal transplant patients.

The library was made by the immunoSEQ multiplex PCR assay. For most patients, genomic DNA was subjected to high-throughput TCR-beta CDR3 sequencing by Adaptive Biotechnologies. On the study's bioinformatics: TCR sequencing data were retrieved from Adaptive's ImmunoSEQ software for roughly 20 patients, whereas three other patients were processed with MiXCR and VDJtools. CDR3 nucleotide sequences shared by donor and recipient were removed because the origin of these sequences could not be assigned. At least 2-fold expansion over unstimulated cells and a minimum CFSE-low frequency of 0.002% (template counts) or 0.001% (read counts) were required for clones to be classified as alloreactive. Clones detected in sequenced pre-transplant spleen, lymph node, or MLR CFSE-low populations of the donor or recipient were defined as mappable. Cumulative frequency of alloreactive clones was calculated as a percentage of all sequences weighted by copy number. TCRdb provides this immuneACCESS table in a form limited to in-frame rearrangements. Some clones are lacking; in checked studies, under half of them reflect an unresolved V gene, and why the rest are absent is not known. V, J and clone size reflect that table, while D and trimming were determined from the DNA. The sample has about 12,000 clones on record, approximately 84% of them singletons. The ten largest clones capture over 8.5% of the sample.

Germline trimming: 5 bases from V, 3 bases from J; junction bases outside gene matches: 8. Sequences MNHNY (CDR1) and SVGAGI (CDR2) are obtained from the germline V gene (reference sequence). Including cysteine and phenylalanine, the CDR3 has 15 amino acids. Solely the CDR3 DNA is kept, with 45 bases framed from the first base. The receptor comes from a human patient who received an intestinal transplant, so some T cells may come from the graft donor. The chain is encoded by TRBV6-6 joined to TRBJ2-7; TRBD2 lines up with 9 middle nucleotides. The input for sequencing was PBMCs, taken roughly 300 days after intestinal transplant. The CDR3 region reads CASSPRREGVYEQYF. In nucleotides, the sequence is TGTGCCAGCAGTCCGAGGCGGGAGGGGGTCTACGAGCAGTACTTC.